This entry is about one T cell receptor beta chain. The antigen remains unidentified. This sample also contains other DNA sequences that code for the same CDR3. Likely unrecorded immune exposures existed in these nominally healthy donors. The primer mix had 60 Vbeta and 13 Jbeta primers. Sequenced by immunoSEQ multiplex PCR; TCRdb stores in-frame clones only, minus some. The sample holds roughly 180,000 clones, around 74% seen once. This record belongs to a study of cytomegalovirus exposure and HLA in healthy donors. Overall study results and limits: Donors belonging to an Asian-associated ancestry cluster reportedly showed fewer N-insertions in productive TCRs than the approximately 680-donor mean, according to what a later analysis found. Clonal expansion, a later analysis showed, was greater in HLA-associated TCR beta chains than in equally common others. Within the data, a cluster of highly shared sequence variants was likely a sequencing artifact.

Germline assignment: CDR1 SGHTA and CDR2 FQGNSA. The V end lost 1 base, the J end lost 2 bases, and 6 bases lay between the germline ends. The CDR3 length is 13 residues. What was sequenced was PBMCs. The sequence derives from a female donor in good health and CMV-seronegative. The chain has TRBV7-2 and TRBJ2-7, with D uncertain. The CDR3 DNA is TGTGCCAGCAGCTTAGGTCGGGCCTACGAGCAGTACTTC. Protein sequence: CASSLGRAYEQYF.